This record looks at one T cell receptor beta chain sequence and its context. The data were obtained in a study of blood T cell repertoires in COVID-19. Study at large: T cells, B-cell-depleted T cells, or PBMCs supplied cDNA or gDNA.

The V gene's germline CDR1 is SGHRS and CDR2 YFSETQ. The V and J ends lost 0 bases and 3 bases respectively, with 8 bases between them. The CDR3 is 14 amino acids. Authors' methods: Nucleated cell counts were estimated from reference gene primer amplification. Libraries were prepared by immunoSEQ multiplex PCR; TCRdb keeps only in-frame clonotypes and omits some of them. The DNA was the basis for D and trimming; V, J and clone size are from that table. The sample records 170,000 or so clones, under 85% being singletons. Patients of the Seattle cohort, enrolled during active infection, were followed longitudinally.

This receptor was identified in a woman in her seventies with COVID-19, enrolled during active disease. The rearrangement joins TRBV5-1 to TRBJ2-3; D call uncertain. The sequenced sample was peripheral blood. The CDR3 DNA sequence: TGCGCCAGCAGCTTGGAGGCAGCGACAGATACGCAGTATTTT. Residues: CASSLEAATDTQYF.